The text below deals with one TCR beta chain. The antigen is unknown. There are 13 residues in the CDR3. Trimming pared 7 bases from V and 4 bases from J, leaving 10 bases between. Germline loops: CDR1 MNHNS, CDR2 SASEGT. CD4+ T cells that had been cultured provided DNA sequenced with the Oncomine TCR Beta short-read assay. Cultured CD4+ T cells yielded the extracted genomic DNA. TCRdb reprocessed the PCR reads with MiXCR, giving one entry per CDR3 protein. The profile shows around 12,000 distinct CDR3 sequences, around four fifths of them singletons. The treatment was: approximately nine-day PBMC culture with coronavirus spike peptide pools or control peptides (ViraFEST assay). The data were taken from a study of vaccination and CD4 T cells after COVID-19. In the study overall: The convalescents, six males and four females, included two who were Hispanic. Study-level points and caveats: SARS-CoV-2-reactive clonotypes showed a nonsignificant median rise from roughly 21 to 40. Analysis covered relatively few convalescent patients and lacked any early post-infection timepoints.

The material was CD4+ T cells from blood, cultured in vitro, obtained after SARS-CoV-2 vaccination. This chain uses TRBV6-1 with TRBJ2-2; D not resolved. The TCR was taken from a human donor who received a COVID-19 vaccine. CDR3 in amino acids: CASTNRITGELFF. The DNA for the CDR3 is TGTGCCAGCACTAACAGAATCACCGGGGAGCTGTTTTTT.